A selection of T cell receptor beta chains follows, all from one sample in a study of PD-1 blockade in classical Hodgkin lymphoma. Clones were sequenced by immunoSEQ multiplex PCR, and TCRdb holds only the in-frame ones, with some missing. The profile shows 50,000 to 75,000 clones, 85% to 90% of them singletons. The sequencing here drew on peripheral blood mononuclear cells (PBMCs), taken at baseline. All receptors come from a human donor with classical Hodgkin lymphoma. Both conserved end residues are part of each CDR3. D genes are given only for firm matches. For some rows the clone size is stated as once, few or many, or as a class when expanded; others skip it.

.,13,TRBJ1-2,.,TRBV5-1,TGCGCCAGCAGCGTGGCGGGGTTCGATGGCTACACCTTC,CASSVAGFDGYTF
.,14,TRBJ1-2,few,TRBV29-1,TGCAGCGTTGTTTTGGTGGAACTGCCCTATGGCTACACCTTC,CSVVLVELPYGYTF
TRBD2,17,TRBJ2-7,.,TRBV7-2,TGTGCCAGCAGCGCATCCGGGACTAGCGGGGGATCCTACGAGCAGTACTTC,CASSASGTSGGSYEQYF
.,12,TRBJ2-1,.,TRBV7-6,TGTGCCAGCAGCGGAGGGGGCAATGAGCAGTTCTTC,CASSGGGNEQFF
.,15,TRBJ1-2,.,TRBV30,TGTGCCTCGGTGGCGGAGCGGCGGAGGGGTGGGGGCTACACCTTC,CASVAERRRGGGYTF
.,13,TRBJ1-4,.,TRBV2,TGTGCCAGCAGGGGGGAGACGAATGAAAAACTGTTTTTT,CASRGETNEKLFF
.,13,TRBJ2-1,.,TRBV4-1,TGCGCCAGCAGCCAAGACGGCAGGTGGGAGCAGTTCTTC,CASSQDGRWEQFF
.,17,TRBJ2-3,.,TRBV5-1,TGCGCCAGCAGCTTGGTTTTGGTGGGCGACGGCACAGATACGCAGTATTTT,CASSLVLVGDGTDTQYF
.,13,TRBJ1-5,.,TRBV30,TGTGCCTGGAGTGTGATGGAGAATCAGCCCCAGCATTTT,CAWSVMENQPQHF
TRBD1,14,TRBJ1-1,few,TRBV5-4,TGTGCCAGCAGGACAGGGGTATCGGGCACTGAAGCTTTCTTT,CASRTGVSGTEAFF
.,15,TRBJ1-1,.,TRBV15,TGTGCCACCAGCAGAGACCAGGGGTTAGACACTGAAGCTTTCTTT,CATSRDQGLDTEAFF
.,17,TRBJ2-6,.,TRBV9,TGTGCCAGCAGCCCCCGGTTTAGGGGCTCTGGGGCCAACGTCCTGACTTTC,CASSPRFRGSGANVLTF
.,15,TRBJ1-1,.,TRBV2,TGTGCCAGCTTACGACCGACAGGAAGATACACTGAAGCTTTCTTT,CASLRPTGRYTEAFF
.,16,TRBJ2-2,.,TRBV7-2,TGTGCCAGCAGCTTAAGCTGGCTAGCTGACACCGGGGAGCTGTTTTTT,CASSLSWLADTGELFF
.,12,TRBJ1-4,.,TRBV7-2,TGTGCCAGCAGCGCGAGAGGCGAAAAACTGTTTTTT,CASSARGEKLFF
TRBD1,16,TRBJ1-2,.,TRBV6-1,TGTGCCAGCAGTGAACAAGGGACAGCTTTCGACTATGGCTACACCTTC,CASSEQGTAFDYGYTF
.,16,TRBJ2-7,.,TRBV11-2,TGTGCCAGCAGCCTATTGATCGGCCCGAATTCCTACGAGCAGTACTTC,CASSLLIGPNSYEQYF
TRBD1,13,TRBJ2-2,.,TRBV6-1,TGTGCCAGCAGTGCGGACAGGGCCGGGGAGCTGTTTTTT,CASSADRAGELFF
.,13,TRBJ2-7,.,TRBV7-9,TGTGCCAGCAGCTTCGGCAGCTCCTACGAGCAGTACTTC,CASSFGSSYEQYF
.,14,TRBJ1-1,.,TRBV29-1,TGCAGCGTGTACAGGGCCCCTATGAACACTGAAGCTTTCTTT,CSVYRAPMNTEAFF